This T cell receptor (beta chain) was recovered during a study of T cell repertoires in cytomegalovirus infection. Study-wide context: CMV infection plus the matching HLA type was flagged by public TCR beta signatures.

Notes on this clonotype: Its antigen is not known.

TCRdb re-called the reads through MiXCR, storing one row per CDR3 protein. The sample contains fewer than 300,000 distinct CDR3 sequences, 20% to 30% of which appear only once. Study findings and constraints: CMV-specific HLA-C-restricted TCR beta clonotypes dominated the ex vivo response. Cumulated frequencies of public TCR beta families served to identify carriers of CMV plus the relevant HLA.

The CDR3 consists of 15 residues. V lost 4 bases and J lost 5; bases outside the gene matches: 9. Germline V CDR1 and CDR2: SEHNR, FQNEAQ (reference sequence). J is TRBJ2-5 and V is TRBV7-9; 8 bases are a match to TRBD2. The sequence derives from a human donor in good health (CMV status not recorded). Some clones in this sample may be carry-over from other donors' samples. The specimen sequenced was PBMCs. This CDR3 reads CASSYPASGFETQYF. CDR3 in DNA: TGTGCCAGCAGCTACCCGGCTAGCGGGTTTGAGACCCAGTACTTC.